Below, 23 T cell receptor beta chains from the same sample are listed, as sequenced in a study of T cell clonality in common variable immunodeficiency. Generated by immunoSEQ multiplex PCR, the TCRdb table keeps only in-frame clones and is missing some. The repertoire has tens of thousands of clones, none seen only once; the ten largest take 2.5% to 3.5%. Sequenced material: peripheral blood mononuclear cells. The receptor source for this set is a person between 18 and 70 years old in good health.

This clone has at least ten counts. The sequence runs out 3 residues before the end of the CDR3; the remainder is reconstructed from the germline J gene. This chain connects TRBV30 to TRBJ2-7; TRBD1 agrees at 9 bases. V lost 3 bases and J lost 3; bases outside the gene matches: 9. The V gene's germline CDR1 is GTSNPN and CDR2 SVGIG (reference sequence). This CDR3 spans 15 amino acids. The CDR3 DNA, read in part, is TGTGCCTGGAGAACTACCGGGACAGGGAACTACGAG. It specifies CAWRTTGTGNYE. The whole CDR3 sequence is CAWRTTGTGNYEQYF. The full variable domain, rest sourced from reference TRBV30 and TRBJ2-7, is SQTIHQWPATLVQPVGSPLSLECTVEGTSNPNLYWYRQAAGRGLQLLFYSVGIGQISSEVPQNLSASRPQDRQFILSSKKLLLSDSGFYLCAWRTTGTGNYEQYFGPGTRLTVT.

This clone showed up many times. Read sequence stops 3 residues before the CDR3 end, and the germline J gene provides the missing end. This rearrangement joins TRBV19 to TRBJ1-2, with D possibly being TRBD1 (6 bases). CDR1 LNHDA and CDR2 SQIVND come from the germline V gene (reference sequence). V lost 5 bases and J 4 bases, leaving 8 bases between the germline ends. This CDR3 is built from 12 residues. The CDR3 reads CASSGGGYGYTF. CDR3 DNA, as far as it was read: TGTGCCAGTAGTGGAGGGGGCTATGGC.

This clone has at least ten counts. The CDR3 loop is CASSPPLSGNTEAFF. The sequenced CDR3 bases are TGTGCCAGCTCACCACCGCTCTCGGGGAACACTGAA. The genes are TRBV18 and TRBJ1-1, with unresolved D. The CDR3 extends 3 residues past the end of the read, so its final part is completed from the germline J gene. Germline V CDR1 and CDR2: KGHSH, LQKENI. Trimming removed 0 bases from V and 1 base from J, with 9 bases in between. The CDR3 consists of 15 residues.

At least ten counts were recorded for this clone. The CDR3 is cut off 3 residues early in the read; its end comes from the germline J gene. This chain joins TRBV20-1 and TRBJ1-2, with unresolved D. Germline V gene sequence: CDR1 DFQATT, CDR2 SNEGSKA (reference sequence). CDR3 size: 14 residues. CDR3 bases read: TGCAGTGCTAGAGAAGGCGGGAAGGCAGATACC. This sequence encodes CSAREGGKADT. The full CDR3 reads CSAREGGKADTYTF.

There are many counts of this clone. The read terminates 3 residues ahead of where the CDR3 ends, so the germline J gene completes it. The chain is built from TRBV4-2 and TRBJ2-3; TRBD2 agrees at 8 bases. Germline CDR1 and CDR2: LGHNA and YNFKEQ. The CDR3 runs 15 residues. The sequenced CDR3 bases are TGTGCCAGCAGCCAAGATAAGGTAGCGGGAAAAGCG. Translation: CASSQDKVAGKA. From start to end, the CDR3 is CASSQDKVAGKAQYF.

This clone was counted at least ten times. The CDR3 end lies 3 residues beyond the end of the read and is filled in from the germline J gene. J is TRBJ2-5 and V is TRBV20-1; 13 positions agree with TRBD2. The CDR3 sequence is 18 residues long. Germline loops: CDR1 DFQATT, CDR2 SNEGSKA (reference sequence). V shed 0 bases, J shed 5 bases, and the junction held 12 bases outside the gene matches. The CDR3 loop reads CSARDVGTSGAGGETQYF. CDR3 DNA, as far as it was read: TGCAGTGCTAGAGATGTAGGGACTAGCGGGGCCGGGGGGGAGACC.

This clone was found many times. Read data end 3 residues before the CDR3 end; the end is taken from the germline J gene. The rearrangement uses TRBV19 and TRBJ2-2; 14 positions agree with TRBD2. This CDR3 has 16 residues. V was pared by 10 bases and J by 5 bases, with 9 bases of the junction left unmatched. CDR1 is LNHDA, CDR2 SQIVND, per germline (reference sequence). The CDR3 loop reads CATQGLAGVGTGELFF. Incomplete CDR3 DNA: TGTGCCACCCAGGGACTAGCGGGAGTTGGGACCGGGGAG.

This clone occurred many times. The read halts 3 residues ahead of the CDR3 end, with the missing end drawn from the germline J gene. V gene TRBV6-4 combines with J gene TRBJ1-1; 8 positions agree with TRBD1. The germline V gene encodes CDR1 MRHNA and CDR2 SNTAGT. The CDR3 consists of 13 residues. The junction had 8 bases not matched to a gene; V was cut back by 9 bases and J by 5 bases. CDR3 DNA, as far as it was read: TGTGCCAGTGCGGAGACAGGGGTGACTGAA. As protein: CASAETGVTE. In full, the CDR3 reads CASAETGVTEAFF.

This clone was counted many times. The CDR3 is cut off 3 residues early in the read; its end comes from the germline J gene. The rearrangement joins TRBV12-3 or TRBV12-4 to TRBJ2-2, with unresolved D. The CDR3 spans 12 residues. Trimming pared 6 bases from V and 7 bases from J, leaving 9 bases between. CDR3 amino acids: CASSRLGGELFF. CDR3 DNA (partial): TGTGCCAGCAGCCGACTCGGCGGGGAG.

This clone has only a few counts. The CDR3 end falls 3 residues outside the read, so it is completed with the germline J gene. The chain recombines TRBV7-2 with TRBJ2-4; D is possibly TRBD1 (7 bases). The CDR3 length is 16 residues. Germline V gene sequence: CDR1 SGHTA, CDR2 FQGNSA. The CDR3 bases that were read are TGTGCCAGCAGCTTAGCCCCAACAGGAGGGGGCTATGGT. Amino acids: CASSLAPTGGGYG. The whole CDR3 region reads CASSLAPTGGGYGQYF. Full variable domain (rest looked up from reference TRBV7-2 and TRBJ2-4): GAGVSQSPSNKVTEKGKDVELRCDPISGHTALYWYRQSLGQGLEFLIYFQGNSAPDKSGLPSDRFSAERTGGSVSTLTIQRTQQEDSAVYLCASSLAPTGGGYGQYFGAGTRLSVL.

This clone was seen repeatedly, ten times or more. The read stops 3 residues short of the end of the CDR3; the missing end is completed from the germline J gene. V usage is TRBV14 and J usage is TRBJ2-7, with a possible D match to TRBD1 (5 bases). The CDR3 is 13 amino acids. Trimming removed 4 bases from V and 3 bases from J, with 10 bases in between. Per germline, CDR1 SGHDN and CDR2 FVKESK. CDR3 protein: CASSRQGGYEQYF. Partial CDR3 DNA: TGTGCCAGCAGCCGGCAGGGTGGCTACGAG.

This clone has ten or more counts. The read ends 3 residues early relative to the CDR3; the germline J gene fills the gap. This chain uses TRBV7-9 with TRBJ1-5; the D is unclear. Germline assignment: CDR1 SEHNR and CDR2 FQNEAQ (reference sequence). The CDR3 sequence is 15 residues long. V was shortened by 4 bases and J by 0 bases, with 10 bases between the two germline ends. The covered CDR3 bases are TGTGCCAGCAGCTCGGAACTAGATAGCAATCAGCCC. It yields the protein CASSSELDSNQP. The whole CDR3 is CASSSELDSNQPQHF.

On this clone itself: The read finishes 3 residues shy of the CDR3 end, and the germline J gene is used to complete it. The chain has TRBV2 and TRBJ2-3; D might be TRBD2 (6 bases). CDR1 is SNHLY, CDR2 FYNNEI, per germline. With 6 bases removed from V and 4 bases from J, the gap between germline ends came to 11 bases. The CDR3 has 13 residues. The DNA read from the CDR3 is TGTGCCAGCAGGGGGACTGTAGCAGATACG. Amino acids: CASRGTVADT. The full CDR3 sequence reads CASRGTVADTQYF.

This clone was detected many times. The read stops 3 residues short of the end of the CDR3; the missing end is completed from the germline J gene. This sequence joins TRBV7-2 and TRBJ2-7, with a possible D match to TRBD2 (6 bases). Between the trimmed V and J ends, which lost 4 bases and 4 bases, there was a span of 11 bases. Germline CDR1 and CDR2: SGHTA and FQGNSA. The CDR3 covers 13 residues. This CDR3 reads CASSWLARYEQYF. The CDR3 bases that were read are TGTGCCAGCAGCTGGCTAGCGAGGTACGAG.

This clone was found many times. The read is 3 residues too short to cover the CDR3 end, so that end is filled in from the germline J gene. The chain uses TRBV7-8 and TRBJ2-3; 8 nucleotides align to TRBD2. The J segment lost 0 bases and the V segment lost 5 bases, leaving 4 bases of the junction unmatched. The CDR3 totals 15 residues. Germline CDR1 is SGHVS and CDR2 is FQNEAQ. The CDR3 here is CASSVTSGSTDTQYF. The sequenced part of the CDR3 DNA is TGTGCCAGCAGCGTAACTAGCGGTAGCACAGATACG.

This clone appeared many times. The DNA ends 3 residues before the CDR3 does, and the rest of the CDR3 is filled in from the germline J gene. V and J are TRBV7-9 and TRBJ2-1, with 12 bases that match TRBD2. The CDR3 is 15 amino acids. The trim removed 6 bases at V and 6 bases at J, leaving 6 bases unmatched. The V gene's germline CDR1 is SEHNR and CDR2 FQNEAQ (reference sequence). The sequenced part of the CDR3 DNA is TGTGCCAGCAGGTCACTAGCGGGAGGATCCAATGAG. Its translation is CASRSLAGGSNE. The complete CDR3 protein is CASRSLAGGSNEQFF.

Turning to this clone: Read coverage stops 3 residues before the CDR3 terminus; the germline J gene supplies the remainder. The rearrangement joins TRBV2 to TRBJ1-2; TRBD1 might be the D (5 bases). V lost 2 bases and J 2 bases, leaving 12 bases between the germline ends. The CDR3 is made up of 15 amino acids. Per germline, CDR1 SNHLY and CDR2 FYNNEI. The CDR3 reads CASSELSGGNYGYTF. The sequenced CDR3 bases are TGTGCCAGCAGTGAATTGTCCGGGGGGAACTATGGC.

This clone was seen repeatedly, ten times or more. The sequenced fragment ends 3 residues before the CDR3 boundary, so the rest is inferred from the germline J gene. The J gene is TRBJ2-5, the V gene TRBV7-6; TRBD2 aligns across 13 bases. The CDR3 length is 14 residues. Losses at the gene ends were 5 bases for V and 6 bases for J; bases not matched to a gene: 3. The germline gives CDR1 SGHVS, CDR2 FNYEAQ. CDR3 sequence reads: CASSQGTSGKTQYF. CDR3 bases read: TGTGCCAGCAGCCAAGGGACTAGCGGGAAGACC.

This clone was observed many times. The sequence runs out 3 residues before the end of the CDR3; the remainder is reconstructed from the germline J gene. The V and J genes are TRBV9 and TRBJ2-2; no clear D. The CDR3 sequence is 15 residues long. The V gene lost 3 bases and the J gene lost 4 bases, with 13 bases spanning the gap. The V gene's germline CDR1 is SGDLS and CDR2 YYNGEE. The CDR3 spells CASSAAPPGTGELFF. The part of the CDR3 DNA that was read is TGTGCCAGCAGCGCCGCCCCCCCGGGCACCGGGGAG.

This clone came up many times. The read terminates 3 residues ahead of where the CDR3 ends, so the germline J gene completes it. The rearrangement joins TRBV30 to TRBJ2-2; 12 bases agree with TRBD2. Losses at the gene ends were 2 bases for V and 7 bases for J; bases not matched to a gene: 8. From germline, CDR1 is GTSNPN and CDR2 SVGIG (reference sequence). The CDR3 covers 16 residues. Partial CDR3 DNA: TGTGCCTGGAGTCCAAGACTAGCGGGAGTCCACGGGGAG. Translating it yields CAWSPRLAGVHGE. In full, the CDR3 reads CAWSPRLAGVHGELFF.

This clone was seen at least ten times. The CDR3 end is not reached by the read, which stops 3 residues before it; the germline J gene fills it in. The gene calls are TRBV28 and TRBJ2-7, with a weak D call TRBD1 (5 bases). The CDR3 length is 15 residues. The germline V and J ends were trimmed by 4 bases and 2 bases, with 15 bases remaining between them. CDR1 is MDHEN, CDR2 SYDVKM, per germline. Incomplete CDR3 DNA: TGTGCCAGCAGTTCCGCAGGGCCCCTAACCTACGAG. Encoded protein: CASSSAGPLTYE. The complete CDR3 sequence is CASSSAGPLTYEQYF.

Ten or more counts support this clone. The sequence runs out 3 residues before the end of the CDR3; the remainder is reconstructed from the germline J gene. The gene calls are TRBV6-1 and TRBJ2-7; TRBD2 matches 9 bases. The CDR3 has 15 residues. Losses at the gene ends were 3 bases for V and 6 bases for J; bases not matched to a gene: 9. Looked up from germline, CDR1 is MNHNS and CDR2 is SASEGT. CDR3 DNA (partial): TGTGCCAGCAGTGAGCTAGCGGGAATTCTTGGCGAG. It codes for CASSELAGILGE. The full-length CDR3 reads as CASSELAGILGEQYF.

At least ten counts were recorded for this clone. The CDR3 reads CASSLNYRSSYNEQFF. CDR3 DNA, as far as it was read: TGTGCCAGCAGTTTGAACTACCGGAGCTCCTACAATGAG. The J gene is TRBJ2-1, the V gene TRBV28; D not resolved. Coverage ceases 3 residues before the CDR3 finishes, and the germline J gene fills in the end. V was cut by 3 bases and J by 0 bases, with 12 bases left in between. The CDR3 covers 16 residues. Germline V CDR1 and CDR2: MDHEN, SYDVKM.